This entry concerns a single T cell receptor beta chain. The sample belongs to a study of blood T cell repertoires in COVID-19. The CDR3 sequence is 15 residues long. Per the germline V gene, CDR1 is MNHNY and CDR2 is SVGAGI (reference sequence). V was clipped by 2 bases and J by 1 base, with 9 bases between them. Produced via immunoSEQ multiplex PCR; TCRdb's table is partial and in-frame only. The data show about 150,000 clones, approximately 87% seen once. Material: peripheral blood. The chain uses TRBV6-6 and TRBJ1-3, with D maybe TRBD1 (5 bases). This sequence originates from a woman aged 45-65 years with active or convalescent COVID-19. DNA for the CDR3: TGTGCCAGCAGTTACGGGGCGGGATCTGGAAACACCATATATTTT. It codes for CASSYGAGSGNTIYF.